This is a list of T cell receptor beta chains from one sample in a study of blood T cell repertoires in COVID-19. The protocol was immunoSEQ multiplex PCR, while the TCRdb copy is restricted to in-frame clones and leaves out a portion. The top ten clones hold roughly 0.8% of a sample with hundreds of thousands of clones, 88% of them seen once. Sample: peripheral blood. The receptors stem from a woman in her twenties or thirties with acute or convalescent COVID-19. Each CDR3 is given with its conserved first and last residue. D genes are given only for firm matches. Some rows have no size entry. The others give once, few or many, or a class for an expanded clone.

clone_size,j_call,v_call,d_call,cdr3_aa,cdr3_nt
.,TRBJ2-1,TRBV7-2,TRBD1,CASSLSGGGFQFF,TGTGCCAGCAGCTTATCAGGGGGCGGGTTTCAGTTCTTC
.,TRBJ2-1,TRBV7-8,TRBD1,CASSNGQGVGNEQFF,TGTGCCAGCAGCAACGGACAGGGGGTCGGCAATGAGCAGTTCTTC
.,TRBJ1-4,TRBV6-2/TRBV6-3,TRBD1,CASSYARTGGNEKLFF,TGTGCCAGCAGTTATGCCCGGACAGGGGGCAATGAAAAACTGTTTTTT
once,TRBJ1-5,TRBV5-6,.,CASSLGSVNQPQHF,TGTGCCAGCAGCTTGGGTTCAGTCAATCAGCCCCAGCATTTT
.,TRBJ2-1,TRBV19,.,CASSARWQGGNEQFF,TGTGCCAGTAGTGCTCGGTGGCAGGGGGGTAATGAGCAGTTCTTC
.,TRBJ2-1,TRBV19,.,CASSSPVEQFF,TGTGCCAGTAGTTCCCCCGTTGAGCAGTTCTTC
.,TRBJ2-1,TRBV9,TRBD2,CASSVGTSGLNEQFF,TGTGCCAGCAGCGTAGGGACTAGCGGCCTCAATGAGCAGTTCTTC
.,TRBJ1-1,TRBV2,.,CASGERTKTEAFF,TGTGCCAGCGGAGAAAGAACGAAAACTGAAGCTTTCTTT
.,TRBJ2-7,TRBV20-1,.,CSASRVDGYEQYF,TGCAGTGCTAGTCGGGTAGATGGGTACGAGCAGTACTTC
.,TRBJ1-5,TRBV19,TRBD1,CASSIQGVAGNQPQHF,TGTGCCAGTAGTATACAGGGGGTTGCGGGCAATCAGCCCCAGCATTTT
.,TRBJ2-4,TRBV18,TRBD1,CASSPTGETIAKNIQYF,TGTGCCAGCTCACCTACAGGGGAGACAATAGCCAAAAACATTCAGTACTTC
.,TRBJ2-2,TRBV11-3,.,CASSLGSAGELFF,TGTGCCAGCAGCTTAGGTAGCGCCGGGGAGCTGTTTTTT
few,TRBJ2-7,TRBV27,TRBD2,CASSLRAGGSYEQYF,TGTGCCAGCAGTTTACGTGCGGGAGGATCCTACGAGCAGTACTTC
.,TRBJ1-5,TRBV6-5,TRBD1,CASVVRQGHQPQHF,TGTGCCAGCGTGGTGAGACAGGGCCATCAGCCCCAGCATTTT
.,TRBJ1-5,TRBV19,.,CASKAGANSNQPQHF,TGTGCCAGTAAGGCAGGGGCTAATAGCAATCAGCCCCAGCATTTT
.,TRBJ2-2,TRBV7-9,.,CASSPHLANTGELFF,TGTGCCAGCAGCCCTCACTTAGCGAACACCGGGGAGCTGTTTTTT
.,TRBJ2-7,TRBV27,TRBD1,CASSFDRTGTYEQYF,TGTGCCAGCAGTTTTGACAGGACAGGGACCTACGAGCAGTACTTC
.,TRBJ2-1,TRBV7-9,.,CASSPTRDSHRGFF,TGTGCCAGCAGCCCTACTCGGGACTCCCATCGTGGGTTCTTC
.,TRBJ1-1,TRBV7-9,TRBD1,CASSRRTGVNTEAFF,TGTGCCAGCAGCCGACGGACAGGGGTGAACACTGAAGCTTTCTTT
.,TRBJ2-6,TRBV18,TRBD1,CASSPRERGLSGANVLTF,TGTGCCAGCTCACCACGGGAAAGGGGGCTTTCTGGGGCCAACGTCCTGACTTTC
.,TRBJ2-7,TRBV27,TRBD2,CASSLLAGAVSEQYF,TGTGCCAGCAGTTTATTAGCGGGAGCTGTAAGTGAGCAGTACTTC
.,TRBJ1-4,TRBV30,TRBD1,CAWKRGQGAGKLFF,TGTGCCTGGAAGCGGGGACAGGGGGCCGGAAAACTGTTTTTT
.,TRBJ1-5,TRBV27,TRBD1,CASSLGQGASQPQHF,TGTGCCAGCAGTTTAGGACAGGGGGCGAGTCAGCCCCAGCATTTT
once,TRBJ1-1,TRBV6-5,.,CASNRNTEAFF,TGTGCCAGCAATAGGAACACTGAAGCTTTCTTT
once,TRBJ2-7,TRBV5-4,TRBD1,CASSAQGTHYEQYF,TGTGCCAGCAGCGCACAGGGGACCCACTACGAGCAGTACTTC
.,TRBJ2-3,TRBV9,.,CASSVSATGSSTDTQYF,TGTGCCAGCAGCGTTTCGGCGACCGGGAGTAGCACAGATACGCAGTATTTT
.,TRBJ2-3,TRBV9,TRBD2,CASAGGDTQYF,TGTGCCAGCGCGGGGGGTGATACGCAGTATTTT
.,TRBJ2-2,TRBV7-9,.,CASSLDYTRELFF,TGTGCCAGCAGCCTAGATTACACCAGGGAGCTGTTTTTT
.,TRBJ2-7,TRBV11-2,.,CASSLVNEQYF,TGTGCCAGCAGCTTAGTAAACGAGCAGTACTTC
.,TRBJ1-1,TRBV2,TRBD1,CASSPRTGGFVSAEAFF,TGTGCCAGCAGTCCCCGGACAGGGGGCTTTGTTTCTGCTGAAGCTTTCTTT
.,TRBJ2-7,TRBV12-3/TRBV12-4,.,CASREAVTYEQYF,TGTGCCAGCAGGGAAGCGGTAACCTACGAGCAGTACTTC
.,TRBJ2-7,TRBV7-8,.,CASSSRLDYSYEQYF,TGTGCCAGCAGCTCCCGATTGGACTACTCCTACGAGCAGTACTTC
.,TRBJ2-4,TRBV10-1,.,CASSEQGLAKNIQYF,TGCGCCAGCAGTGAACAGGGTTTAGCCAAAAACATTCAGTACTTC
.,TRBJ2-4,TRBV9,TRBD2,CASSVSAGGTKNIQYF,TGTGCCAGCAGCGTGAGCGCGGGAGGAACCAAAAACATTCAGTACTTC